This T cell receptor (beta chain) was sequenced during a study of CD8+CD57+ T cells in acquired aplastic anemia. Study details: The mean DNA yield obtained from sorted CD4+ and CD8+ cells came to 3 to 3.5 ug.

For CDR3 and TCR beta VDJ profiling, genomic DNA was the template used. Each CDR3 protein is one row after TCRdb ran MiXCR on the reads. The sample consists of about half a million distinct CDR3 sequences, 25% to 40% of them appearing once. Germline CDR1 LGHDT, CDR2 YNNKEL (reference sequence). This CDR3 is built from 14 residues. V lost 1 base and J lost 2, with 8 bases in between. As for this clonotype: The antigen is undetermined.

Those patients picked for sequencing had displayed CD8+CD57+ cell expansion on flow cytometry. Study results and limitations: Overlap between patients and controls comprised almost 30 CD8+ CDR3 sequences. Patients showed no significant difference from controls in CD8+ Simpson's diversity.

This TCR was sampled from a human donor with aplastic anemia. The chain couples TRBV3-1 to TRBJ1-2; no clear D. Sequenced input: sorted CD4+, CD8+, or CD8+CD57+ T cells (not recorded which) from PBMCs. The CDR3 reads CASSQVGANYGYTF. The CDR3 bases are TGTGCCAGCAGCCAAGTCGGAGCCAACTATGGCTACACCTTC.